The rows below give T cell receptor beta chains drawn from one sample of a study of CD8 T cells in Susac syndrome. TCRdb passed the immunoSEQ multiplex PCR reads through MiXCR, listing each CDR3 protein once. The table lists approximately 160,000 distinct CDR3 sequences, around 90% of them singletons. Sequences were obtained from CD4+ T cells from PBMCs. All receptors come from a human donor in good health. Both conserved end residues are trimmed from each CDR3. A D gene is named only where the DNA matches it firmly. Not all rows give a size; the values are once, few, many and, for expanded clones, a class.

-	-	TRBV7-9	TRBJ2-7	ASSPLGESYEQY
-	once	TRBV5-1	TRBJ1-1	ASSGGPQNTEAF
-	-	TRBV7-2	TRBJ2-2	ASSLTRLGNTGELF
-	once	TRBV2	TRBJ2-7	ASVQGYEQY
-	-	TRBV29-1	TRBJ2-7	SVTGAGSYEQY
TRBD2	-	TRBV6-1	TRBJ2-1	ASSDWREDNEQF
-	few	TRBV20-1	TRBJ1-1	SAPENTEAF
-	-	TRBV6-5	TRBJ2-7	ASSYQTRDPTYEQY
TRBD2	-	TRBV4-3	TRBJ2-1	ASSQDNSGGRNEQF
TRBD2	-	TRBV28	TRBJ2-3	ASSGSSGSTDTQY
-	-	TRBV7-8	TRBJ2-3	ASSLVNPQSTDTQY
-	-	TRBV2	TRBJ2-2	ASSTQGSGNTGELF
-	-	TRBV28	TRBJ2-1	ASRQGVYEQF
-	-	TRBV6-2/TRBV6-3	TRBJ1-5	ASSGTTGQPQH
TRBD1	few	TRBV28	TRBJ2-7	ASSPPGQGWEQY
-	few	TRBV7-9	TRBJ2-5	ASSTAGGPGLQETQY
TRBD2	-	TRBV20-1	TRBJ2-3	SVNERLAGSYTQY
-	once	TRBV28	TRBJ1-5	ASSLKGPNQPQH
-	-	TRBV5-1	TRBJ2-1	ASSLGRDNEQF
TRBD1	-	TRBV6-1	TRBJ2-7	ASSDSTGPTYEQY
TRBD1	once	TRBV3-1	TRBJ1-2	ASSPIQGARDGYT
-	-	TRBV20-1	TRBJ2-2	SAQRGIPAGELF
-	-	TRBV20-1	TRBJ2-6	SATRLTSGANVLT
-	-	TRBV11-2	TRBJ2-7	ASSPNTARNEQY
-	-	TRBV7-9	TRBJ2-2	ASSSRDRRTGELF
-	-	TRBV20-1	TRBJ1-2	SARDDGGGYT
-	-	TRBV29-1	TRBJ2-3	SVEGGPADTQY
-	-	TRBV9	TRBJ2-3	ASSVVAGTTDTQY
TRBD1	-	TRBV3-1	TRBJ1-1	ASSLAGTGNTEAF
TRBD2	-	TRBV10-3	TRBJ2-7	ALRWEGSYEQY
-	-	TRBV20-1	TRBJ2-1	SAAEDAYNEQF